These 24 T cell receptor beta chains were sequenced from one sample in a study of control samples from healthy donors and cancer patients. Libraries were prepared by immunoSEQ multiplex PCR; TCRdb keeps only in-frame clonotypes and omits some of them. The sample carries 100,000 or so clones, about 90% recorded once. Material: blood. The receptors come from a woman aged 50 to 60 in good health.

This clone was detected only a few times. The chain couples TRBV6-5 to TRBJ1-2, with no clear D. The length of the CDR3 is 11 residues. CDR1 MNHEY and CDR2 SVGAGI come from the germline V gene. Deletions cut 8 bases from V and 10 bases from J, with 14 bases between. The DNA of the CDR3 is TGTGCCAGCTCATCCCAGCGCCTCTACACCTTC. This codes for CASSSQRLYTF.

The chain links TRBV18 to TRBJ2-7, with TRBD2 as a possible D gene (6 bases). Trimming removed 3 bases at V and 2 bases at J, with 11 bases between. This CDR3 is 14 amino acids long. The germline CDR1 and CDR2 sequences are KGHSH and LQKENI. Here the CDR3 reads CASSPRRATYEQYF. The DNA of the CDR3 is TGTGCCAGCTCACCGAGGAGGGCAACCTACGAGCAGTACTTC.

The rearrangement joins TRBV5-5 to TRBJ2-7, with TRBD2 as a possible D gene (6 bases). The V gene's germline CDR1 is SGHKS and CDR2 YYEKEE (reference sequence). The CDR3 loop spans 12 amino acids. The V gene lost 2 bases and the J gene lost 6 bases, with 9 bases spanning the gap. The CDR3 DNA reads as TGTGCCAGCAGCTTTAGCGGCGGCGAGCAGTACTTC. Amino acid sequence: CASSFSGGEQYF.

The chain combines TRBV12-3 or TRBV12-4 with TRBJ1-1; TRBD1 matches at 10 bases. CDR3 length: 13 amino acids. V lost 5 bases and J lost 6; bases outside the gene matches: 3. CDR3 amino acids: CASSGQGEAEAFF. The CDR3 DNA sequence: TGTGCCAGCAGTGGACAGGGGGAAGCTGAAGCTTTCTTT.

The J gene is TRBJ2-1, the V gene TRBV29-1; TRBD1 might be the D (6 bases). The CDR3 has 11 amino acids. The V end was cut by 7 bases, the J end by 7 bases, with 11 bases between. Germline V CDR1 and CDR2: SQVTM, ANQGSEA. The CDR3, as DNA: TGCAGCGGAGGGCAGGGGAATGAGCAGTTCTTC. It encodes CSGGQGNEQFF.

The CDR3 nucleotides read TGTGCCAGCAGTTCTCGACACCTTGTAAACAATGAGCAGTTCTTC. Its translation is CASSSRHLVNNEQFF. The rearrangement links TRBV27 to TRBJ2-1; unclear D gene. V was shortened by 4 bases and J by 5 bases, with 15 bases between the two germline ends. Germline CDR1 MNHEY, CDR2 SMNVEV (reference sequence). CDR3 size: 15 residues.

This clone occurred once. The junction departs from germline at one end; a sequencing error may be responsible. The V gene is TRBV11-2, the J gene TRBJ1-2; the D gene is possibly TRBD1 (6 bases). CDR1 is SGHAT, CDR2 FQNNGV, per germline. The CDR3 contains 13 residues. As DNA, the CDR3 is TGTGCCAGCCGCTTGGGGGGCCAGGATGGCTACACCTTC. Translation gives CASRLGGQDGYTF.

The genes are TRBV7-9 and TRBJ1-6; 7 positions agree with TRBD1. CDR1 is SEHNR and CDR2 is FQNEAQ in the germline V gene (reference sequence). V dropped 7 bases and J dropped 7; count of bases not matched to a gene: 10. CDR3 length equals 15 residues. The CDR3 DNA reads TGTGCCAGCACCCAGCTGGACAGGCTAAATTCACCCCTCCACTTT. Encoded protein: CASTQLDRLNSPLHF. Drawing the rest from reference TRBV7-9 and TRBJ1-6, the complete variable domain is DTGVSQNPRHKITKRGQNVTFRCDPISEHNRLYWYRQTLGQGPEFLTYFQNEAQLEKSRLLSDRFSAERPKGSFSTLEIQRTEQGDSAMYLCASTQLDRLNSPLHFGNGTRLTVT.

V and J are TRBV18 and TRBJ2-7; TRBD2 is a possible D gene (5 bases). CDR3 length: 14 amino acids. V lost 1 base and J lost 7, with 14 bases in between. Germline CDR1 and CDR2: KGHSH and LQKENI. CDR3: CASSPRSRAWEQYV. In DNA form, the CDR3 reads TGTGCCAGCTCACCACGCTCGAGGGCTTGGGAGCAGTACGTC.

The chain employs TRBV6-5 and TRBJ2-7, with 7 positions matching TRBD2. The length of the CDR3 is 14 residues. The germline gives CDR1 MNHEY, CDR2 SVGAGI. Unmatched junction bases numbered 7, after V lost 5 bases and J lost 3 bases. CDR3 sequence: CASSSGEGIYEQYF. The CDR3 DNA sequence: TGTGCCAGCAGTAGTGGGGAGGGCATCTACGAGCAGTACTTC.

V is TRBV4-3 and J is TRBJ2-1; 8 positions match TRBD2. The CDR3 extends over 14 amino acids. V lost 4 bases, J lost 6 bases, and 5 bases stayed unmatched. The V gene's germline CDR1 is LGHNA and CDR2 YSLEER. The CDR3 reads CASSPGLVSNEQFF. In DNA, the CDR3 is TGCGCCAGCAGCCCGGGACTAGTTAGCAATGAGCAGTTCTTC.

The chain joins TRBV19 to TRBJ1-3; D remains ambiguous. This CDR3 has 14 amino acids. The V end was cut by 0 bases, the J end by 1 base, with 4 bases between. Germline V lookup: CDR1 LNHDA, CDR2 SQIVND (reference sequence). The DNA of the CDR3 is TGTGCCAGTAGTATAGAATTTTCTGGAAACACCATATATTTT. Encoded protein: CASSIEFSGNTIYF.

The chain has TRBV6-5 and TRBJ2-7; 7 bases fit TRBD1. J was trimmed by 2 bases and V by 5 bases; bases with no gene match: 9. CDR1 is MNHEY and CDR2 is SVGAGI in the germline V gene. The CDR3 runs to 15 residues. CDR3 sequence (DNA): TGTGCCAGCAGTATGGGACAGTTACTCGCCTACGAGCAGTACTTC. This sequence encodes CASSMGQLLAYEQYF.

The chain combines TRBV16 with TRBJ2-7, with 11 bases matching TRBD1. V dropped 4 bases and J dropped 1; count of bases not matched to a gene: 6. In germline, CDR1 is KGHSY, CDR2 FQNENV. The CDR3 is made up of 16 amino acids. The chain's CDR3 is CASSPGDRGMSYEQYF. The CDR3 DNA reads TGTGCCAGCAGCCCCGGGGACAGGGGGATGTCCTACGAGCAGTACTTC.

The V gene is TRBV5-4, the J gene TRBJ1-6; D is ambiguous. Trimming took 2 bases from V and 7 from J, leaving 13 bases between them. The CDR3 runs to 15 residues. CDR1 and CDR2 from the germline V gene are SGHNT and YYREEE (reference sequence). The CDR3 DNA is TGTGCCAGCAGCTTAAAAGGCGGATCCAATTCACCCCTCCACTTT. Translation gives CASSLKGGSNSPLHF.

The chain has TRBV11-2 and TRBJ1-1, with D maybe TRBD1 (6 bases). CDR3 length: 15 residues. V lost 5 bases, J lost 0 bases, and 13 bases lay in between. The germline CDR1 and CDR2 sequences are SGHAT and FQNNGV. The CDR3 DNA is TGTGCCAGCAGCCCCCGGACAGCCATGAACACTGAAGCTTTCTTT. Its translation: CASSPRTAMNTEAFF.

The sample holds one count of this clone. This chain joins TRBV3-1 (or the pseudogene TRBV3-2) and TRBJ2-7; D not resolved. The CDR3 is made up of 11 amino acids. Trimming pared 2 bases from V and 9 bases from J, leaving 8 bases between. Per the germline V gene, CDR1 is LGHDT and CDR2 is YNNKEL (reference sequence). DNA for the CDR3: TGTGCCAGCAGCCAAAAGCTCTTGCAGTACTTC. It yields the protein CASSQKLLQYF.

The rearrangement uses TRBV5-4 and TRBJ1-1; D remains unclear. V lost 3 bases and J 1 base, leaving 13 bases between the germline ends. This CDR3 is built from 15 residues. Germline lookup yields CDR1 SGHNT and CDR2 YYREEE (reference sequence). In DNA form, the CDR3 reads TGTGCCAGCAGCTCGAAAAGATTACGGAACACTGAAGCTTTCTTT. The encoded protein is CASSSKRLRNTEAFF.

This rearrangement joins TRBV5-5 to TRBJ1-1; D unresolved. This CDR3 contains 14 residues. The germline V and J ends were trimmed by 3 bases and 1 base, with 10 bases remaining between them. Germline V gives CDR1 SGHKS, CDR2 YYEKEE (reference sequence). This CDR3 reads CASSSGWENTEAFF. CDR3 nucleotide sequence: TGTGCCAGCAGCTCCGGGTGGGAGAACACTGAAGCTTTCTTT.

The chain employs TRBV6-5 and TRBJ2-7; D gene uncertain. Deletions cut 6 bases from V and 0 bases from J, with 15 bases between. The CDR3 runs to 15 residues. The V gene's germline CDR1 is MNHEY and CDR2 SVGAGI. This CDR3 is CASRGIRSTSYEQYF. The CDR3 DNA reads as TGTGCCAGCAGGGGAATACGTTCGACCTCCTACGAGCAGTACTTC.

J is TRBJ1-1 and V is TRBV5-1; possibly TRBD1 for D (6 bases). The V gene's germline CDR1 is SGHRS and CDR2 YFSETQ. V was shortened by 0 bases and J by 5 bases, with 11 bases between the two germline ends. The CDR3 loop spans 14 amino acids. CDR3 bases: TGCGCCAGCAGCTTGGCGGGGCAGGGGACTGAAGCTTTCTTT. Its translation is CASSLAGQGTEAFF.

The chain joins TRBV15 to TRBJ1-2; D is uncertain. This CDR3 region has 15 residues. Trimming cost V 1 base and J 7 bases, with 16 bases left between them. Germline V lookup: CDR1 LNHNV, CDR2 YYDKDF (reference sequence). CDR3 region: CATSRVEGSAIGYTF. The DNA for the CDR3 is TGTGCCACCAGCAGAGTCGAGGGTTCAGCGATTGGCTACACCTTC.

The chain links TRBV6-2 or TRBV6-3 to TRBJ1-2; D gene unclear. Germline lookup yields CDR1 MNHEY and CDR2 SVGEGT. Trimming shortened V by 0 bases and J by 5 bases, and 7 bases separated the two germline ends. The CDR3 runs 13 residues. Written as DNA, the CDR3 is TGTGCCAGCAGTTACTCTGGCGGGTATGGCTACACCTTC. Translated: CASSYSGGYGYTF.

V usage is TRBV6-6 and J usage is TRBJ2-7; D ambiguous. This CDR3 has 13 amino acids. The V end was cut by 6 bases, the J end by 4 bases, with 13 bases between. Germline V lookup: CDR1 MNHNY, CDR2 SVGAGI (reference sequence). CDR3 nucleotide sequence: TGTGCCAGCAGCAACCCGTCTTTGTACGAGCAGTACTTC. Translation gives CASSNPSLYEQYF.